The source of this T cell receptor (beta chain) is a study of STAT5B mutations in CD4+ large granular lymphocyte leukemia (dated 2022 in TCRdb). In terms of the full investigation: Among the healthy controls, the CDR3 'QG' motif was associated with a particular HLA allele. TCRbeta repertoires of CD4+ T-cell large granular lymphocyte leukemia patients were compared with those of healthy blood donors. Flow cytometry on FACSCanto II or FACSVerse confirmed that purified fractions exceeded 95% purity among lymphocytes. Study-level results and caveats: The main leukemic clonotypes were found to be private to each patient, although around 26% of the main leukemic clonotypes were detected at low frequency in the non-leukemic repertoires of other patients. The data were not HLA-matched, and the relatively small sample size could explain the higher clonality seen in CD4+ compared with CD8+ T-LGLL. CD4-sorted patient repertoires appeared more clonal than healthy CD4+ repertoires, and this difference persisted after removing the putative leukemic clones.

The healthy control group was made up of more than 35 blood donors, and the Finnish Red Cross blood service supplied their buffy coats. All TCR-sequenced material derived from peripheral blood: patient blood samples and healthy donor buffy coats. Peripheral blood mononuclear cells were isolated by Ficoll-Hypaque gradient centrifugation. Magnetic purification was used to isolate CD4+ cells from the buffy coats of the healthy controls. Genomic DNA was extracted using the Gentra Puregene Cell and Tissue kit, and a Qubit 2.0 fluorometer was used to quantify it. TCRbeta rearrangements were sequenced from genomic DNA using the immunoSEQ assay at survey resolution. The paper's processing steps were these. A lowest detectable productive clonotype frequency of 2.59 x 10-5 was observed in the TCR sequencing data. Only productive TCRbeta rearrangements, defined as complete and in-frame sequences, were included in the analyses. Sample clonality was computed as Simpson clonality in the immunoSEQ Analyzer version 3.0. Clones were binned by frequency as very rare, small, medium, large (1-20%) or hyperexpanded (>20%). Generation probabilities were estimated with OLGA 1.2.3, V-gene circos plots were generated with VDJtools, specificities were searched for in VDJdb, and CDR3 motifs were identified with GLIPH. The immuneACCESS repertoire file appears here via TCRdb, limited to in-frame rearrangements. These files lack a portion of the clones; in checked studies, under half of the deficit traces to unresolved V genes, and the cause of the others is not known. The V and J calls and clone size come from that table; D and trimming were worked out from the DNA. This sample lists roughly 34,000 clones; roughly 79% were detected once. Approximately 4% of the sample rests with the top ten.

Comments on this clone: The specificity of this receptor is unknown. No qualities accompany the bases; no much larger clone lies one base away.

The specimen was CD4+ T cells from blood buffy coats. The sequence derives from a human donor in good health.

The sequenced DNA: TGTGCCAGCAGCTTAGGGGTCGGTTACAATGAGCAGTTCTTC. Translated, it gives CASSLGVGYNEQFF. The sequence joins TRBV7-9 to TRBJ2-1; no D gene is confidently identified. Between the V and J ends, shortened by 1 base and 4 bases respectively, the junction contains 8 bases. The CDR3 runs 14 amino acids, cysteine and phenylalanine included. The read is trimmed to its CDR3 DNA, 42 bases read in frame from base 1. For CDR1 and CDR2, the germline V gene (reference sequence) lists SEHNR and FQNEAQ.